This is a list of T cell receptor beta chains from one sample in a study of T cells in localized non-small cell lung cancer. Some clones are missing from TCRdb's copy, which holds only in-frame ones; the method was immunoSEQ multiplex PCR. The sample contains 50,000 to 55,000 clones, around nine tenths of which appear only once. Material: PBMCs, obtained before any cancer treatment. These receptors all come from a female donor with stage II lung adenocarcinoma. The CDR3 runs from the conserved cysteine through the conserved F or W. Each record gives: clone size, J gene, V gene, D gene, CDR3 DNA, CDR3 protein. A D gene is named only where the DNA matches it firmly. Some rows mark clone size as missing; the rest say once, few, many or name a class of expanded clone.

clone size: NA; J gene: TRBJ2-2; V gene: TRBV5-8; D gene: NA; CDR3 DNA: TGTGCCAGCAGGGACCGACAGAACACCGGGGAGCTGTTTTTT; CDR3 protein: CASRDRQNTGELFF
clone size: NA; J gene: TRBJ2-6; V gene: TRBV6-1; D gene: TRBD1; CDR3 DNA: TGTGCCAGCACACAGGGGATCTCTGGGGCCAACGTCCTGACTTTC; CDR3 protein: CASTQGISGANVLTF
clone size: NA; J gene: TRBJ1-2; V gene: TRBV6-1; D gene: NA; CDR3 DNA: TGTGCCAGCAGTGATCTGGGGTCGGGCCTCTATGGCTACACCTTC; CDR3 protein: CASSDLGSGLYGYTF
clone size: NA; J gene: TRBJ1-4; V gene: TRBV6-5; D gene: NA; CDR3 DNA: TGTGCCAGCAGTTACCGGGGGGCACGGGAAAAACTGTTTTTT; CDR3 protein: CASSYRGAREKLFF
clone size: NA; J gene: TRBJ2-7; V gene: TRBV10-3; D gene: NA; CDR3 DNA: TGTGCCATTTCCCCACGGATTATGAAGGACGAGCAGTACTTC; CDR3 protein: CAISPRIMKDEQYF
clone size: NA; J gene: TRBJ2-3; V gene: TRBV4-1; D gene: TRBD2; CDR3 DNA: TGCGCCAGCAGCCAAGATTTGGCTAGCGGGGGGTCAGATACGCAGTATTTT; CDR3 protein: CASSQDLASGGSDTQYF
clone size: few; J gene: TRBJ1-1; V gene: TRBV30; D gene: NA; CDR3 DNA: TGTGCCTTTGAGCGGAACACTGAAGCTTTCTTT; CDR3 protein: CAFERNTEAFF
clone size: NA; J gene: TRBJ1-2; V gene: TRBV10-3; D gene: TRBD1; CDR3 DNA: TGTGCCATCCGCCCGGGACAGGGGGCAGAGGAGAATGGCTACACCTTC; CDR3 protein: CAIRPGQGAEENGYTF
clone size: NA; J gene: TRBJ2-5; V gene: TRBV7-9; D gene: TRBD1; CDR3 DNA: TGTGCCAGCAGCAGACCCTTTGGGGACAGGCAAAAGGAGGAGACCCAGTACTTC; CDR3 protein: CASSRPFGDRQKEETQYF
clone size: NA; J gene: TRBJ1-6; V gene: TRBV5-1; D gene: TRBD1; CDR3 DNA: TGCGCCAGCAGCTCCTGGCCCCTGGGACAGGGGATGGATTCACCCCTCCACTTT; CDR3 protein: CASSSWPLGQGMDSPLHF
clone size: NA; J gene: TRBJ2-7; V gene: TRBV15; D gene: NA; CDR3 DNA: TGTGCCACCAGCAGAGAAGGGTATCCCACCCACGAGCAGTACTTC; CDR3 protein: CATSREGYPTHEQYF
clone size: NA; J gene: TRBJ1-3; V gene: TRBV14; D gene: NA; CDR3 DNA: TGTGCCAGCAGCCGGGGATTCGATGGAAACACCATATATTTT; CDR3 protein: CASSRGFDGNTIYF
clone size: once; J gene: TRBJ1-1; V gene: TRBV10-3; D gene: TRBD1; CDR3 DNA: TGTGCCATCAAGGACAGGGGGTTTATCACTGAAGCTTTCTTT; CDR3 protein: CAIKDRGFITEAFF
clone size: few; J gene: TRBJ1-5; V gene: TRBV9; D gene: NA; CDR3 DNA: TGTGCCAGCAGCGTATCGGCAGGGGATCAGCCCCAGCATTTT; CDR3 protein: CASSVSAGDQPQHF
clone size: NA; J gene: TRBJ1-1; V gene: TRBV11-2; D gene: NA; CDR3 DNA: TGTGCCAGCAGCTTCGAGACCCGCCGGGCTGAAGCTTTCTTT; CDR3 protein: CASSFETRRAEAFF
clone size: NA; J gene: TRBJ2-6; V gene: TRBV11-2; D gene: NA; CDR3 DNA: TGTGCCAGCAGCTTAGTGTGGGGCTCTGGGGCCAACGTCCTGACTTTC; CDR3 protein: CASSLVWGSGANVLTF
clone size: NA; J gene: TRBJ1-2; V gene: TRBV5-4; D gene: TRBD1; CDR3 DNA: TGTGCCAGCAGCTTGGGGACAGGGGCTCTAGGCTACACCTTC; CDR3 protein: CASSLGTGALGYTF
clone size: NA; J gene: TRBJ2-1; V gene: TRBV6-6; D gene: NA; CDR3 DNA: TGTGCCAGCAGTTCCGCGGGGGCTCCGAGGAATGAGCAGTTCTTC; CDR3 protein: CASSSAGAPRNEQFF
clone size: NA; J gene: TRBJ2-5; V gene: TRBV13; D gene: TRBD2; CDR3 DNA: TGTGCCAGCAGCTTAGCGGGGGGGCCCGGAGAGACCCAGTACTTC; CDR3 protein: CASSLAGGPGETQYF
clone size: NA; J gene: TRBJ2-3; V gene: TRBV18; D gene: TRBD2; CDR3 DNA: TGTGCCAGCTCACTATCGGGGGGGGGCACAGATACGCAGTATTTT; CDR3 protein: CASSLSGGGTDTQYF
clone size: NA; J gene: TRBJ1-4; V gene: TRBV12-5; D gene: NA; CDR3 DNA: TGTGCTAGTGGTTTGGTACTCTCTCGAGAGGGTGGGGAAAAACTGTTTTTT; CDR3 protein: CASGLVLSREGGEKLFF
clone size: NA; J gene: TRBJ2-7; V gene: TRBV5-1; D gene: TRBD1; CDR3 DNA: TGCGCCAGCAGCTTGGATGGACAGGGCATCTACGAGCAGTACTTC; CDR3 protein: CASSLDGQGIYEQYF
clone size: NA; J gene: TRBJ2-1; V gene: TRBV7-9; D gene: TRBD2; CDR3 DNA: TGTGCCAGCAGCCTAGCGGGGGGGCCGAATGAGCAGTTCTTC; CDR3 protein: CASSLAGGPNEQFF
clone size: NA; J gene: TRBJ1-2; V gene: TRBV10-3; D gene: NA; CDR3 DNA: TGTGCCATCAACTCTCGGTATGATAACTATGGCTACACCTTC; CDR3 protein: CAINSRYDNYGYTF
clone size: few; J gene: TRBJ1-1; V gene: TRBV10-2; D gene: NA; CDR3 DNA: TGCGCCACCCATCCAGGGGATAGGACTGAAGCTTTCTTT; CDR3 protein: CATHPGDRTEAFF
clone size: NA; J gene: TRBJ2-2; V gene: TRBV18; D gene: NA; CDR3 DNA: TGTGCCAGCTCACCACAGACGCGGGAACTCGGGGAGCTGTTTTTT; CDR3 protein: CASSPQTRELGELFF
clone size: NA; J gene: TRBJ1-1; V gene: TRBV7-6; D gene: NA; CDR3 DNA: TGTGCCAGCAGCCCCGGGGGCAACACTGAAGCTTTCTTT; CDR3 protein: CASSPGGNTEAFF
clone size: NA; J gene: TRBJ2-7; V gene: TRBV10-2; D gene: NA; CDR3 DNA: TGCGCCAGCAACCCACCAGGGGGAGGTTCCAACGAGCAGTACTTC; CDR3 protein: CASNPPGGGSNEQYF
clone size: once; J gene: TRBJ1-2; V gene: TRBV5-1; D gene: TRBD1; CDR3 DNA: TGCGCCAGCAGCGGTCCCGGACAGGGGGCGGGTGGCTACACCTTC; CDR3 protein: CASSGPGQGAGGYTF
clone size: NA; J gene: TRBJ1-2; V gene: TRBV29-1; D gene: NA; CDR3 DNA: TGCAGCGCAATATATACTAACTATGGCTACACCTTC; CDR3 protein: CSAIYTNYGYTF
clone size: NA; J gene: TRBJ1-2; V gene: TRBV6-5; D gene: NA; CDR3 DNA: TGTGCCAGCACTCGACCCGGCTCCTATGGCTACACCTTC; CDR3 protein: CASTRPGSYGYTF
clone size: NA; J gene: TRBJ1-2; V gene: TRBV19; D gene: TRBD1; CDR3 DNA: TGTGCCAGTAGTACCCCGGGACAGGGGGGCTATGGCTACACCTTC; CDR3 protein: CASSTPGQGGYGYTF
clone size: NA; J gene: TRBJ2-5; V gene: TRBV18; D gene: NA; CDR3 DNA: TGTGCCAGCTCACCCTCCGGGTCAGGGGATGGAGAGACCCAGTACTTC; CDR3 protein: CASSPSGSGDGETQYF
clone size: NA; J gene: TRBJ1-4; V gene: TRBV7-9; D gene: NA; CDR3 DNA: TGTGCCAGCAGCGCCCTTAAAGGGGTAGCTAATGAAAAACTGTTTTTT; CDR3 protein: CASSALKGVANEKLFF
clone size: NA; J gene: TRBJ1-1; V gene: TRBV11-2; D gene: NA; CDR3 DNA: TGTGCCAGCAGCTTAAGTACCATGGGCACTGAAGCTTTCTTT; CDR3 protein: CASSLSTMGTEAFF
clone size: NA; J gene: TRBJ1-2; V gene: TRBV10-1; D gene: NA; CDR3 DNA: TGCGCCAGCAGTCCGGGACAAGGGGATCGCACCTTC; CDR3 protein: CASSPGQGDRTF
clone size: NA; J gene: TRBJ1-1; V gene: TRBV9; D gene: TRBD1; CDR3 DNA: TGTGCCAGCAGCGTAGGCGACAGGGGGCGTGGGGCTTTCTTT; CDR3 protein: CASSVGDRGRGAFF
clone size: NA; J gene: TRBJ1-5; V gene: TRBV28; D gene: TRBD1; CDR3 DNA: TGTGCCAGCAGTTGGGACAGGGGAGGGAATCAGCCCCAGCATTTT; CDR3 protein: CASSWDRGGNQPQHF
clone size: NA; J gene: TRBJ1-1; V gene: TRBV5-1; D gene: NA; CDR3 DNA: TGCGCCAGCAGCATTGGCAGCCAGAACACTGAAGCTTTCTTT; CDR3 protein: CASSIGSQNTEAFF
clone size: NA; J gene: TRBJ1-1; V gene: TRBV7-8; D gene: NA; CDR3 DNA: TGTGCCAGCAGCTTAGGGGGTCTGAACACTGAAGCTTTCTTT; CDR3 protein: CASSLGGLNTEAFF
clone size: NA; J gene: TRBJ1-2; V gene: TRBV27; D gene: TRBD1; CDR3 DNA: TGTGCCAGCAGTCCCGGACAGGGAACAAGGAATGGCTACACCTTC; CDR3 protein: CASSPGQGTRNGYTF
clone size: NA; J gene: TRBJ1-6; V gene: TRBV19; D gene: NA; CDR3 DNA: TGTGCCAGTAGTATAGGGGCCAGCCCACCCCTCCACTTT; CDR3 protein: CASSIGASPPLHF
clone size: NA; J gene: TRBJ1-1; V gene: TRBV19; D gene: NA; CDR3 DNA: TGTGCCAGTAGTAAGTATTCCGGGGATGAGGACACTGAAGCTTTCTTT; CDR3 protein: CASSKYSGDEDTEAFF
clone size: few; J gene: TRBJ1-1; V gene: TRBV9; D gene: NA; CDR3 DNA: TGTGCCAGCAGCGTGGACCTGGACCCTGAAGCTTTCTTT; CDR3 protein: CASSVDLDPEAFF
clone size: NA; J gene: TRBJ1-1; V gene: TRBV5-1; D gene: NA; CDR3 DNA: TGCGCCAGCAACAAAGACTCGAACACTGAAGCTTTCTTT; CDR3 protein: CASNKDSNTEAFF